The sample holds many counts of the clone carrying this T cell receptor beta chain. Antigen specificity is unknown. V was trimmed by 2 bases and J by 4 bases, leaving 14 bases between them. The CDR3 consists of 15 residues. Germline assignment: CDR1 MGHRA and CDR2 YSYEKL. The sample comes from a study of T cell repertoires in cytomegalovirus infection. About the study: Through public TCR beta signatures, both CMV infection and matching HLA type were indicated.

Regarding the study as a whole: There were carriers of CMV plus the relevant HLA, and cumulative public TCR beta family frequency identified them. It was HLA-C-restricted CMV-specific TCR beta clonotypes that dominated the response ex vivo.

TCRdb re-called the reads with MiXCR, one entry per CDR3 protein. This sample has fewer than 350,000 distinct CDR3 sequences; roughly 15% occur once, and the top ten carry around 12%. The origin of this receptor is a human donor in good health (CMV status not recorded). Some clones in this sample may be carry-over from other donors' samples. The material sequenced was PBMCs. The chain uses TRBV4-1 and TRBJ1-1; the D gene is possibly TRBD1 (5 bases). The CDR3 region is CASSQSIMGGTEAFF. The CDR3 DNA sequence: TGCGCCAGCAGCCAAAGTATCATGGGGGGCACTGAAGCTTTCTTT.